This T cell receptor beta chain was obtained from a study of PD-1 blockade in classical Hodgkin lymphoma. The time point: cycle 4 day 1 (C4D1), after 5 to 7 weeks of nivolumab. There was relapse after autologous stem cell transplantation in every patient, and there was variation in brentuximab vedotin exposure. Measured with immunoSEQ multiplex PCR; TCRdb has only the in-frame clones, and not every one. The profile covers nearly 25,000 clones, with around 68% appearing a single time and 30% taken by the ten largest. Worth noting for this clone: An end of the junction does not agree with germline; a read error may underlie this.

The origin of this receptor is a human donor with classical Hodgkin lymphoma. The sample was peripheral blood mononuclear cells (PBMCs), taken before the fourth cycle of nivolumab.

CDR3: CASSLTDNYDYTF. For the CDR3, the DNA is TGCGCCAGCAGCCTGACAGACAACTATGACTACACCTTC. The rearrangement uses TRBV10-2 and TRBJ1-2; D is perhaps TRBD1 (5 bases). The CDR3 runs to 13 residues. The V gene's germline CDR1 is WSHSY and CDR2 SAAADI.